A few counts support the clone carrying this T cell receptor beta chain. Its target is not known. The sample is drawn from a study of T cell responses to AZD1222 COVID-19 vaccine. About the research overall: Second doses at about 4 or about 12 weeks were pooled. General study points: Just a handful of AZD1222 recipients were seropositive at baseline. Reports say nearly half of spike-specific TCRs go after unmutated variant regions. In all cases, repertoires were sampled only after the peak T cell response.

J gave up 4 bases and V 2 bases, and 3 bases lay outside the gene matches. The V gene's germline CDR1 is SGHTA and CDR2 FQGTGA. This CDR3 has 15 amino acids. Only in-frame clones appear in the TCRdb table, and some are missing; sequencing was by immunoSEQ multiplex PCR. The sample contains over 90,000 clones, roughly 91% of which appear only once. V is TRBV7-3 and J is TRBJ2-1; 9 nucleotides agree with TRBD2. The starting material was peripheral blood, obtained on day 0 of AZD1222 vaccination. The clonotype comes from an adult in good health. CDR3 sequence: CASSLDAGGYNEQFF. CDR3 bases: TGTGCCAGCAGCTTAGATGCGGGGGGGTACAATGAGCAGTTCTTC.